This T cell receptor (beta chain) stems from a study of beta chain features in type 1 diabetes. About this clone itself: Its antigen is unknown.

Findings and limits, study-wide: Insertions at VDJ junctions were less frequent in type 1 diabetes patients. These patients also deleted more nucleotides at the same junctions. In every one of the four CD4+ subsets, TCRB CDR3s were moderately but significantly shorter in Type 1 diabetes patients. Compared to healthy donors, patients appeared to have naive, central memory and Treg TCRB repertoires that were more alike.

The study reverse transcribed the entire isolated RNA, so it sequenced expressed TCRB transcripts. Data came from immunoSEQ multiplex PCR; TCRdb stores just in-frame clones and leaves some out. Of 160,000 or so clones in the sample, 9% to 10% are singletons; the top ten hold about 0.65%. This CDR3 is built from 15 residues. Germline CDR1 reads SGHVS; CDR2 reads FQNEAQ. J gave up 5 bases and V 5 bases, and 6 bases lay outside the gene matches. The V and J genes are TRBV7-8 and TRBJ1-5; TRBD1 agrees at 10 bases. Sequencing was carried out using central memory CD4+ T cells from blood. This receptor was taken from a woman younger than 45 with type 1 diabetes. The CDR3 nucleotides are TGTGCCAGCAGCATCGGGACAGGGGCCCATCAGCCCCAGCATTTT. Protein product: CASSIGTGAHQPQHF.